This T cell receptor beta chain was obtained from a study of T-cell reconstitution after alpha-beta-depleted transplantation in children. V was pared by 7 bases and J by 1 base, with 10 bases of the junction left unmatched. The CDR3 extends over 16 amino acids. In germline, CDR1 is MNHNS, CDR2 SASEGT. Preparing the TCRbeta library involved the use of unique molecular identifiers. TCRdb used MiXCR to reprocess the PCR reads, holding one entry per CDR3 protein. The table lists around 140,000 distinct CDR3 sequences, around 8.8% of them singletons. Study results and limitations: Day-60 TCRbeta diversity that was high in some patients was derived from surviving recipient T cells and thymic progenitors.

About this clonotype itself: What it recognizes is unknown.

This TCR derives from a female patient between 2 and 15 years old who had a stem cell transplant for congenital amegakaryocytic thrombocytopenia, so the T cells may come from the graft donor. The sequenced sample was PBMCs, mostly from graft donor cells, obtained 180 days after TCRalphabeta/CD19-depleted stem cell transplant. The V and J genes are TRBV6-1 and TRBJ2-3; 8 nucleotides match TRBD2. The DNA of the CDR3 is TGTGCCAGCAAGGGCGGGAGGTCGTTTGGCACAGATACGCAGTATTTT. Its protein product is CASKGGRSFGTDTQYF.